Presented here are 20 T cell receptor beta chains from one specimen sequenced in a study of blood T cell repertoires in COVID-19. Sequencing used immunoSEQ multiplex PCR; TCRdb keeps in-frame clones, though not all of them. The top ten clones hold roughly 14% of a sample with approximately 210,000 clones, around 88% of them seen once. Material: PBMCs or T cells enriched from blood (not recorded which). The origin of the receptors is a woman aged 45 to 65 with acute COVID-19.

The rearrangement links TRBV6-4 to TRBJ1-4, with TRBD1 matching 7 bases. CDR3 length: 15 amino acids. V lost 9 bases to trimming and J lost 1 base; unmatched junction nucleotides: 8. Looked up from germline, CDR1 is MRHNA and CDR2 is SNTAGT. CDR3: CARTGQTLTNEKLFF. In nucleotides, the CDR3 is TGTGCCAGGACGGGACAGACCTTAACTAATGAAAAACTGTTTTTT.

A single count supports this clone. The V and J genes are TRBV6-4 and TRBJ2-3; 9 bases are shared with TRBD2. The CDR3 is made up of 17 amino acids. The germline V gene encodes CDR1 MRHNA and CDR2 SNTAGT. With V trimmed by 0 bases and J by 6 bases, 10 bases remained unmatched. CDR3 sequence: CASSDSSSAGGMDTQYF. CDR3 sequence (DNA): TGTGCCAGCAGTGACTCGAGTTCGGCGGGAGGGATGGATACGCAGTATTTT.

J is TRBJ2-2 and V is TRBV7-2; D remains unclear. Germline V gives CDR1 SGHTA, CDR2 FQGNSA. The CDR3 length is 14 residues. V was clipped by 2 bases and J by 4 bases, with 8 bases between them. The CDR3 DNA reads TGTGCCAGCAGCTTATGGCAAATCACCGGGGAGCTGTTTTTT. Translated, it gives CASSLWQITGELFF. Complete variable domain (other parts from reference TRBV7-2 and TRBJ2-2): GAGVSQSPSNKVTEKGKDVELRCDPISGHTALYWYRQSLGQGLEFLIYFQGNSAPDKSGLPSDRFSAERTGGSVSTLTIQRTQQEDSAVYLCASSLWQITGELFFGEGSRLTVL.

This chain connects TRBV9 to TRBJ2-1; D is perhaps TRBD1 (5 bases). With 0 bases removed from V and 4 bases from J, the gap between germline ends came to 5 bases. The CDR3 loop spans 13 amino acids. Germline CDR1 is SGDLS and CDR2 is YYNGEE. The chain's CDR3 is CASSVEGYNEQFF. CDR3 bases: TGTGCCAGCAGCGTAGAGGGGTACAATGAGCAGTTCTTC.

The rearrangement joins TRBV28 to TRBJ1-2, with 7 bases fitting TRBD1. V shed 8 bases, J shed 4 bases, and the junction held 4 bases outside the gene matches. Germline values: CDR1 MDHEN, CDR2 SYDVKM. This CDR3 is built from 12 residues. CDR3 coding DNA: TGTGCCAGCGGCGGACAGGTCTATGGCTACACCTTC. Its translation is CASGGQVYGYTF.

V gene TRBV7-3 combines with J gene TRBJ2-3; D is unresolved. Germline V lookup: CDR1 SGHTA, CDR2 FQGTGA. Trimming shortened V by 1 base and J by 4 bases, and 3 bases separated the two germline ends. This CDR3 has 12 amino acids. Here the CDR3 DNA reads TGTGCCAGCAGCTTAAACTCAGATACGCAGTATTTT. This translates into CASSLNSDTQYF.

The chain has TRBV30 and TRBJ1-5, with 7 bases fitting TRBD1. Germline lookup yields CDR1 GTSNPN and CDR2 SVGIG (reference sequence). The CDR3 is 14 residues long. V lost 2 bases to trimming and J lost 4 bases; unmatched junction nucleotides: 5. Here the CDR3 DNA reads TGTGCCTGGAGTCTGACAGGGATGAATCAGCCCCAGCATTTT. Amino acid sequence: CAWSLTGMNQPQHF.

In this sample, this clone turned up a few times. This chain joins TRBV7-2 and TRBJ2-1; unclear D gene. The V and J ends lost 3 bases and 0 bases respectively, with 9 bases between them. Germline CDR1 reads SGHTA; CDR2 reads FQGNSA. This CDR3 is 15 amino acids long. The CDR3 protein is CASSFAPSSYNEQFF. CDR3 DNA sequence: TGTGCCAGCAGCTTCGCGCCAAGCTCCTACAATGAGCAGTTCTTC.

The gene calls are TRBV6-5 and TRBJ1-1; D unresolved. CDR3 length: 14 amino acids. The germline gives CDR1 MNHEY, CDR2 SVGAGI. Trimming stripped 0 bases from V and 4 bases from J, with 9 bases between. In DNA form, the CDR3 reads TGTGCCAGCAGTTACTCAGGAGGGTTCACTGAAGCTTTCTTT. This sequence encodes CASSYSGGFTEAFF.

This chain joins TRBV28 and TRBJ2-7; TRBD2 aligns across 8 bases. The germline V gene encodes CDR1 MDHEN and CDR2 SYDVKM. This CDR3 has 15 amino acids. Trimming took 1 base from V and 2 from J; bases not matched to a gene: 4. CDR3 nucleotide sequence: TGTGCCAGCAGTTTATCGCTAGCGGGTCCCTACGAGCAGTACTTC. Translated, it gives CASSLSLAGPYEQYF.

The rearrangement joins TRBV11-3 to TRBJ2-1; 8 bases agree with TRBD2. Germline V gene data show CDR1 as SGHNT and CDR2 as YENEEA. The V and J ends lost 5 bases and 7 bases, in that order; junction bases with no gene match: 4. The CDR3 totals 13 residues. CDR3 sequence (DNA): TGTGCCAGCAGCCCCGGGGGGGGTAATGAGCAGTTCTTC. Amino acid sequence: CASSPGGGNEQFF.

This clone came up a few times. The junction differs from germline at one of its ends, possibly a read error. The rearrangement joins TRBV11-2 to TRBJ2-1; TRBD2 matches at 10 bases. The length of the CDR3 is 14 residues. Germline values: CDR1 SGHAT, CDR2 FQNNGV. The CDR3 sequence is CASSQGASGSPGIF. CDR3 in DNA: TGTGCCAGCAGCCAGGGGGCTAGCGGGAGCCCCGGGATCTTC. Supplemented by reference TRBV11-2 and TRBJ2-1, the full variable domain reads EAGVAQSPRYKIIEKRQSVAFWCNPISGHATLYWYQQILGQGPKLLIQFQNNGVVDDSQLPKDRFSAERLKGVDSTLKIQPAKLEDSAVYLCASSQGASGSPGIFGPGTRLTVL.

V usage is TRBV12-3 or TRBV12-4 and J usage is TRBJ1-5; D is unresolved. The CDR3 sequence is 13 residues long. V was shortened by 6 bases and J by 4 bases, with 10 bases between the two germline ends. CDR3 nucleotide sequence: TGTGCCAGCAGCCGGGGAGGGAATCAGCCCCAGCATTTT. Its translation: CASSRGGNQPQHF.

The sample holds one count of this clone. CDR3 bases: TGTGCCACCAACTCGACAGGGCGGCAAGGTAGATCCCTTGACAATGAGCAGTTCTTC. The encoded protein is CATNSTGRQGRSLDNEQFF. The chain has TRBV24-1 and TRBJ2-1; 7 bases align to TRBD1. CDR3 length: 19 residues. Germline values: CDR1 KGHDR, CDR2 SFDVKD. Trimming took 8 bases from V and 5 from J; bases not matched to a gene: 23.

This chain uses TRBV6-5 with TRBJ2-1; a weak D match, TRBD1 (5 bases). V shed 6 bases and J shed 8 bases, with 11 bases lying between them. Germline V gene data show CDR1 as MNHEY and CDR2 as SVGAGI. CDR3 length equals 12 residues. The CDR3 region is CASRHQGYEQFF. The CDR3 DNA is TGTGCCAGCAGACATCAGGGCTATGAGCAGTTCTTC.

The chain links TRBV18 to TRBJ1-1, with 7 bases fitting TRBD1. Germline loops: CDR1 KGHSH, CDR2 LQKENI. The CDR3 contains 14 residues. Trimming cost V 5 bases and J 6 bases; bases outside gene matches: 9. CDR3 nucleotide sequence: TGTGCCAGCTCATCGGCAGGGGGTCACCCTGAAGCTTTCTTT. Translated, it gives CASSSAGGHPEAFF.

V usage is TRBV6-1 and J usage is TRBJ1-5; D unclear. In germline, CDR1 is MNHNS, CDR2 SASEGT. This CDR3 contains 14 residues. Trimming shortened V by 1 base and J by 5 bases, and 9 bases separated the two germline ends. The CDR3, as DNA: TGTGCCAGCAGTGAAGTCAGTTCTGATCAGCCCCAGCATTTT. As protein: CASSEVSSDQPQHF.

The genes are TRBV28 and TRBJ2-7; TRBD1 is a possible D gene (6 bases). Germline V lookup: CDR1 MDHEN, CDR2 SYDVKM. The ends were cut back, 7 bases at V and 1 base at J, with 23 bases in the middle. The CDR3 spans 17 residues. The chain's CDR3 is CASTPRRGTPESYEQYF. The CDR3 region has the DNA TGTGCCAGCACCCCCAGGCGAGGGACACCCGAATCCTACGAGCAGTACTTC.

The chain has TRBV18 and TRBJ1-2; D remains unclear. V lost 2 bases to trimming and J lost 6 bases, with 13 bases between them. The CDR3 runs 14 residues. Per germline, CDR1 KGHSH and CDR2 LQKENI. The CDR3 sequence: CASSPNTVLHGYTF. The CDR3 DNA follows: TGTGCCAGCTCACCAAATACGGTCCTACATGGCTACACCTTC.

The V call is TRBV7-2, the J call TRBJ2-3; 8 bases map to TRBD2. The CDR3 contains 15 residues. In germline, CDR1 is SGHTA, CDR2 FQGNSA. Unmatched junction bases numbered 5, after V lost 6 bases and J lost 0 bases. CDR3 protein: CASRSTSVSTDTQYF. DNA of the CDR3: TGTGCCAGCAGATCGACTAGCGTAAGCACAGATACGCAGTATTTT.